One sample yielded the 2 T cell receptor beta chains listed below, sequenced in a study of cytomegalovirus exposure and HLA in healthy donors. 60 Vbeta and 13 Jbeta primers were used in PCR. Sequencing was performed with immunoSEQ multiplex PCR; in TCRdb, only in-frame clones are kept and a portion is missing. The sample holds about 120,000 clones, less than 85% seen once. The specimen was PBMCs. All receptors derive from a man between 45 and 60 years old in good health and CMV-seropositive.

CDR3 amino acids: CASSVNTQAGGWTDTQYF. The CDR3 coding sequence is TGTGCCAGCAGCGTCAACACCCAAGCGGGGGGGTGGACAGATACGCAGTATTTT. V gene TRBV9 combines with J gene TRBJ2-3; 10 bases align to TRBD2. There are 18 residues in the CDR3. In germline, CDR1 is SGDLS, CDR2 YYNGEE. J was trimmed by 3 bases and V by 2 bases; bases with no gene match: 12.

V usage is TRBV25-1 and J usage is TRBJ2-7, with 8 nucleotides matching TRBD1. Germline V gene sequence: CDR1 MGHDK, CDR2 SYGVNS. V was clipped by 6 bases and J by 4 bases; unmatched bases: 5. The CDR3 contains 13 residues. The CDR3 loop is CASSRTGRYEQYF. The CDR3 bases are TGTGCCAGCAGCCGGACAGGGCGATACGAGCAGTACTTC.